This T cell receptor (beta chain) was sequenced in a study of control samples from healthy donors and cancer patients. V was trimmed by 7 bases and J by 2 bases, leaving 15 bases between them. The CDR3 is 14 amino acids. Germline CDR1 reads MNHEY; CDR2 reads SVGAGI. Using immunoSEQ multiplex PCR, the repertoire was profiled, and TCRdb retains in-frame clones only, with some absent. Seen in this sample are approximately 190,000 clones; the ten most common clones hold 2% to 2.5%. The sequence derives from a woman in her 30s in good health. Material for sequencing was blood. The rearrangement links TRBV6-5 to TRBJ2-7, with D perhaps matching TRBD1 (5 bases). The DNA for the CDR3 is TGTGCCAGCACTACGACAGTACGACCCTACGAGCAGTACTTC. It translates to CASTTTVRPYEQYF.